This TCR beta chain was sequenced during a study of T cells after yellow fever vaccination (dated by TCRdb to 2018 to 2020). Background on the whole study: The SMART-Seq v4 Ultra Low Input RNA kit was used to prepare libraries from fractions with low cell numbers. To follow T-cell clones before and after both primary and booster YFV17D yellow fever vaccination, bulk TCR alpha and beta repertoires underwent longitudinal sequencing. Two healthy male donors, one aged 18 to 29 and one aged 30 to 40 years, were included in the cohort. Blood was drawn at multiple timepoints before and after primary and secondary immunization, with bulk PBMC replicates and cell subsets isolated.

V and J are trimmed by 4 bases and 9 bases, and the gene matches miss 9 bases of the junction. Per the germline V gene, SQVTM is the CDR1 and ANQGSEA is the CDR2. There are 14 amino acids in the CDR3, from cysteine to phenylalanine inclusive. The sequence is cut down to CDR3 DNA, 42 bases in frame from base 1. TCR cDNA was made using 5'RACE template switching, a step that added a universal primer site and unique molecular identifiers. cDNA synthesis was primed from both the TCR alpha and TCR beta constant segments. Two PCR steps were used to amplify libraries, with sample barcodes and sequencing adapters being added in the second step. Sequencing of libraries was performed on Illumina HiSeq 2500 (2x100 bp) or NovaSeq (2x150 bp). Turning to the authors' computational methods: Reads were demultiplexed and collapsed into UMI consensus sequences with MIGEC, and V(D)J alignment was performed with MiXCR. Vaccine-responding clonotypes were identified with edgeR using replicate PBMC samples, with FDR below 0.01 and a log2 fold change above 5 up to day 15 being required. CD4 or CD8 identity was assigned to each bulk clonotype according to whether the clonotype was present at higher abundance in the sequenced CD4 repertoire or the sequenced CD8 repertoire. Starting from the raw public reads, TCRdb applied fastp trimming at Q25, assembled clones with MiXCR and retained in-frame beta chains. Identical CDR3 proteins give one entry, which carries the most common genes and DNA. The V and J calls were not made by the authors but by TCRdb's processing. The sample profile shows 200,000 to 300,000 distinct CDR3 sequences; 10% to 15% of them were found once. The ten largest clones add up to about 0.54% of the sample.

This clonotype was observed many times. No antigen is known for it. Base quality data are lacking; no much larger clone is found one base away. What the study reported, not specific to this receptor: The secondary T-cell response was weaker than the primary response but faster, peaking on day 5 instead of day 15. A small share of clonotypes occurred in both CD4 and CD8 compartments, likely arising from convergent recombination. Because only a couple of donors were included in the study, the extent to which the findings can be generalized is limited. After the booster, most clones that had expanded after primary vaccination were detected again (roughly 96% of CD4 and around nine tenths of CD8), suggesting broad maintenance of memory. Because abundant contaminating clonotypes from the bulk population could be contained in FACS-sorted repertoires, computational filtering was required.

This sample's treatment or condition label indicates: live attenuated yellow fever vaccine strain. A standard Ficoll-Paque protocol was used to isolate PBMCs from peripheral blood. Dynabeads CD4 and CD8 positive selection kits were used to isolate CD4 and CD8 T-cell fractions. TriZol was used to extract RNA from bulk PBMCs, from CD4 and CD8 fractions, and from dextramer-positive and dextramer-negative fractions. Recombination linked TRBV29-1 to TRBJ2-3; TRBD2 agrees with 11 junctional bases. The TCR comes from a man between 25 and 39 years old who received the YFV17D yellow fever vaccine. The starting material was CD4+ T cells sorted from PBMCs, obtained 45 days after the yellow fever booster vaccination. The CDR3 has the sequence CSVGALAGVNTQYF. At the DNA level, the sequence is TGCAGCGTTGGAGCACTAGCGGGAGTGAACACGCAGTATTTT.